Presented here are 5 T cell receptor beta chains from one specimen sequenced in a study of CD8+ T cells in alopecia areata. Treatment denoted: oral pan-JAK inhibitor, 5-10 mg twice daily. The authors extracted RNA and reverse transcribed it into cDNA as the sequencing template. Using immunoSEQ multiplex PCR, the repertoire was profiled, and TCRdb retains in-frame clones only, with some absent. The data hold more than 95,000 clones, with over 55% observed a single time. The sample was CD4+ T cells sorted from blood, taken at week 4, from a patient treated with tofacitinib. Receptors were obtained from a human donor with alopecia areata.

Only one count was recorded for this clone. This sequence joins TRBV10-3 and TRBJ1-1; tentative D call: TRBD1 (6 bases). Trimming pared 11 bases from V and 1 base from J, leaving 20 bases between. This CDR3 has 15 residues. The germline V gene encodes CDR1 ENHRY and CDR2 SYGVKD. The CDR3 bases are TGTGCCTCACAGGTCCCCGGGGGCTCGAACACTGAAGCTTTCTTT. Its protein product is CASQVPGGSNTEAFF.

This clone was seen only a few times. The J gene is TRBJ1-1, the V gene TRBV6-6; D ambiguous. The CDR3 is made up of 13 amino acids. Germline V gives CDR1 MNHNY, CDR2 SVGAGI (reference sequence). V was cut by 5 bases and J by 3 bases, with 10 bases left in between. The CDR3 sequence is CASSHISDTEAFF. CDR3 DNA sequence: TGTGCCAGCAGTCATATCAGCGACACTGAAGCTTTCTTT.

DNA of the CDR3: TGTGCCAGCTCACCAGGGGTGACGAACACCGGGGAGCTGTTTTTT. It yields the protein CASSPGVTNTGELFF. This chain uses TRBV18 with TRBJ2-2; D call uncertain. CDR3 length equals 15 residues. CDR1 KGHSH and CDR2 LQKENI come from the germline V gene. Trimming cost V 2 bases and J 0 bases, with 7 bases left between them. Drawing the rest from reference TRBV18 and TRBJ2-2, the complete variable domain is NAGVMQNPRHLVRRRGQEARLRCSPMKGHSHVYWYRQLPEEGLKFMVYLQKENIIDESGMPKERFSAEFPKEGPSILRIQQVVRGDSAAYFCASSPGVTNTGELFFGEGSRLTVL.

The V call is TRBV7-2, the J call TRBJ2-7; 16 bases align to TRBD2. V lost 5 bases, J lost 6 bases, and 13 bases stayed unmatched. The CDR3 consists of 18 residues. Looked up from germline, CDR1 is SGHTA and CDR2 is FQGNSA. For the CDR3, the DNA is TGTGCCAGCAGCGGACAACCGGGACTAGCGGGAGGGCCTAGCGAGCAGTACTTC. Translating gives CASSGQPGLAGGPSEQYF. Drawing the rest from reference TRBV7-2 and TRBJ2-7, the complete variable domain is GAGVSQSPSNKVTEKGKDVELRCDPISGHTALYWYRQSLGQGLEFLIYFQGNSAPDKSGLPSDRFSAERTGGSVSTLTIQRTQQEDSAVYLCASSGQPGLAGGPSEQYFGPGTRLTVT.

This clone has only a few counts. This chain links TRBV10-3 with TRBJ2-2; TRBD1 or TRBD2 may be the D gene (5 bases each). The CDR3 spans 16 residues. V gave up 7 bases and J gave up 0 bases, with 15 bases separating them. Germline CDR1 is ENHRY and CDR2 is SYGVKD. The CDR3 DNA reads as TGTGCCATCAACGGGATGGGGACCACGAACACCGGGGAGCTGTTTTTT. It yields the protein CAINGMGTTNTGELFF.